This T cell receptor (beta chain) was recorded in a study of cytomegalovirus exposure and HLA in healthy donors. It was with 60 Vbeta and 13 Jbeta primers that the PCR ran. Clones were read by immunoSEQ multiplex PCR, and TCRdb kept only the in-frame ones, dropping some. Among roughly 150,000 clones, roughly 85% were seen once, and the ten largest hold about 2.4%. This clone was counted only a few times. The V gene lost 3 bases and the J gene lost 5 bases, with 10 bases spanning the gap. CDR3 length equals 13 residues. Germline V gene lookup returns CDR1 SGHDN and CDR2 FVKESK. Sequenced sample: PBMCs. This clonotype originated in a man aged 30 to 39 in good health and CMV-seropositive. This sequence joins TRBV14 and TRBJ1-2; D ambiguous. CDR3 region: CASSHGLSYGYTF. CDR3 DNA: TGTGCCAGCAGCCATGGGCTGTCTTATGGCTACACCTTC.